These 27 T cell receptor beta chains came from one sample sequenced in a study of tumor and adjacent non-tumor tissue in lung cancer. TCRbeta libraries were built with three rounds of nested PCR, modified from ARM-PCR. TCRdb itself ran the multiplex PCR reads through MiXCR, one entry per CDR3 protein. There are over 40,000 distinct CDR3 sequences in the sample; 60% to 80% occur only once, and roughly 25% lies in the top ten. This sample's RNA came from whole unsorted tissue. The normal lung tissue was taken more than 3 cm from the tumor edge. Sequencing used distant non-tumor lung tissue. The receptors originated from a woman aged 55-70 years with non-small cell lung cancer.

Written as DNA, the CDR3 is TGCAGTGCTAGTGCTAGCGGGGGGCGAGAGACCCAGTACTTC. Translating gives CSASASGGRETQYF. The chain joins TRBV20-1 to TRBJ2-5, with 11 bases that match TRBD2. The J segment lost 4 bases and the V segment lost 3 bases, leaving 4 bases of the junction unmatched. CDR1 is DFQATT and CDR2 is SNEGSKA in the germline V gene (reference sequence). The CDR3 length is 14 residues.

With respect to this clonotype: Lacking the conserved final phenylalanine or tryptophan, this CDR3 likely reflects a read error. The chain has TRBV6-6 and TRBJ1-6; D not resolved. This CDR3 region has 17 residues. The germline V gene has CDR1 MNHNY and CDR2 SVGAGI (reference sequence). CDR3 amino acids: CTSSFVEESSYNSPLHV. The CDR3 DNA reads TGTACCAGCAGTTTTGTTGAAGAGAGCTCCTATAATTCACCCCTCCACGTT.

This clonotype was seen once. An end of the junction differs from the germline gene, which may be a read error. Here the CDR3 DNA reads TGTGCCAGCAGTTACGGTCTGGGAGAGTGCAATGAGCAGTCCTTC. As protein: CASSYGLGECNEQSF. The rearrangement uses TRBV6-2 or TRBV6-3 and TRBJ2-1; D may be TRBD2 (5 bases). The CDR3 is made up of 15 amino acids. Germline CDR1 MNHEY, CDR2 SVGEGT.

Notes on this clonotype: The conserved phenylalanine or tryptophan is not found at the CDR3 terminus, so this likely reflects a read error. This chain links TRBV6-2 or TRBV6-3 with TRBJ1-1; no clear D. This CDR3 spans 14 amino acids. Germline-derived CDR1 and CDR2 are MNHEY and SVGEGT. The CDR3 DNA reads as TGTGCAAGCACCACCGACTGGGTGAACACTGAAGCTTTCCTT. This translates into CASTTDWVNTEAFL.

This clonotype was detected ten times or more. This chain links TRBV30 with TRBJ2-1; D call uncertain. The CDR3 is 11 amino acids. V was cut by 3 bases and J by 9 bases, with 9 bases left in between. Germline V CDR1 and CDR2: GTSNPN, SVGIG (reference sequence). The CDR3 here is CAWSESGEQFF. CDR3 coding DNA: TGTGCCTGGAGCGAGTCTGGTGAGCAGTTCTTC.

This clonotype was observed at least ten times. V is TRBV30 and J is TRBJ2-7; a possible D gene is TRBD1 (5 bases). Germline V gene lookup returns CDR1 GTSNPN and CDR2 SVGIG (reference sequence). The CDR3 runs 13 residues. The ends were cut back, 2 bases at V and 2 bases at J, with 10 bases in the middle. CDR3 bases: TGTGCCTGGAGTAAAGGGGCTACCTACGAGCAGTACTTC. Encoded protein: CAWSKGATYEQYF.

Note on this clonotype: The junction differs from germline at one of its ends, possibly a read error. V and J are TRBV12-3 or TRBV12-4 and TRBJ2-1; no firm D call. The length of the CDR3 is 13 residues. CDR3 sequence (DNA): TGTGCCAGCAGAGGGATAGTAGGCAATGAGCATTTCTTC. The encoded protein is CASRGIVGNEHFF.

This chain connects TRBV6-2 or TRBV6-3 to TRBJ2-5, with D perhaps TRBD1 (6 bases). The CDR3 runs to 13 residues. V was shortened by 5 bases and J by 2 bases, with 9 bases between the two germline ends. Looked up from germline, CDR1 is MNHEY and CDR2 is SVGEGT. CDR3 coding DNA: TGTGCCAGCAGTCACACAGGGCAAGAGACCCAGTACTTC. This sequence encodes CASSHTGQETQYF.

In the case of this clonotype: In this CDR3 the conserved last residue, phenylalanine or tryptophan, is missing, so a read error is likely. Because the CDR3's place on the DNA is in doubt, the DNA is left out and the CDR3 is given as listed by TCRdb. CDR3 sequence reads: CSVFGNTEASC. The rearrangement joins TRBV29-1 to TRBJ1-1. Germline V gene data show CDR1 as SQVTM and CDR2 as ANQGSEA. The CDR3 sequence runs 11 residues, both termini included.

By share of the sample, this clonotype is medium-sized. This sequence joins TRBV4-3 and TRBJ2-1; TRBD2 agrees at 7 bases. Germline CDR1 is LGHNA and CDR2 is YSLEER. The CDR3 runs 16 residues. The V gene end was trimmed by 3 bases and the J gene end by 3 bases; junction bases not matched to a gene: 8. The CDR3 protein is CASSHNGRTIYNEQFF. The CDR3 DNA follows: TGCGCCAGCAGCCATAACGGGAGGACGATCTACAATGAGCAGTTCTTC.

A word on this clonotype: The junction departs from the called germline gene at one end, perhaps through a read error. The V gene is TRBV4-3, the J gene TRBJ1-4; possible D gene TRBD1, 5 bases. CDR1 is LGHNA and CDR2 is YSLEER in the germline V gene. The CDR3 covers 16 residues. The CDR3 region has the DNA TGCACCAGCAGCCGCATGTCGGGTGGGGGAAGCGAAAAACTGTTTTTT. It is translated as CTSSRMSGGGSEKLFF.

This chain uses TRBV11-2 with TRBJ1-4, with D tentatively TRBD1 (6 bases). With 5 bases removed from V and 3 bases from J, the gap between germline ends came to 10 bases. This CDR3 is 14 amino acids long. Germline loops: CDR1 SGHAT, CDR2 FQNNGV. The CDR3: CASSQTGPNEKLFF. The CDR3 DNA reads TGTGCCAGCAGCCAGACAGGCCCTAATGAAAAACTGTTTTTT.

This clonotype has just a few counts. The V and J genes are TRBV4-3 and TRBJ1-5, with D possibly being TRBD1 (6 bases). The germline V gene has CDR1 LGHNA and CDR2 YSLEER. V lost 1 base and J lost 10, with 14 bases in between. The CDR3 extends over 14 amino acids. CDR3 residues: CASSQALGGQPQHF. DNA for the CDR3: TGCGCCAGCAGCCAAGCTTTGGGGGGGCAACCCCAGCATTTT.

V and J are TRBV4-3 and TRBJ1-1; tentatively, D is TRBD1 (5 bases). There are 13 residues in the CDR3. The germline V gene encodes CDR1 LGHNA and CDR2 YSLEER. Trimming shortened V by 4 bases and J by 7 bases, and 13 bases separated the two germline ends. CDR3 bases: TGCGCCAGCAGCCCCATCATTAGGGGTGAAGCTTTCTTT. It yields the protein CASSPIIRGEAFF.

The rearrangement uses TRBV7-8 and TRBJ1-2; 8 bases match TRBD1. CDR3 length equals 18 residues. Germline CDR1 reads SGHVS; CDR2 reads FQNEAQ. Germline trimming cut 2 bases from V and 4 bases from J; bases unmatched to any gene: 15. The CDR3 DNA follows: TGTGCCAGCAGCTTACCGGCAGGAACCGGGACAGGTGCCTATGGCTACACCTTC. Amino acids: CASSLPAGTGTGAYGYTF.

This clonotype was picked up one time. The final CDR3 position lacks the conserved phenylalanine or tryptophan, pointing to a likely read error. The V call is TRBV4-1, the J call TRBJ2-3; D unresolved. The germline V gene has CDR1 MGHRA and CDR2 YSYEKL. This CDR3 contains 14 residues. In nucleotides, the CDR3 is TGCACCAACAACCAAGGTCAGAACATAGATACGCAGTATATT. Translated, it gives CTNNQGQNIDTQYI.

As to this clonotype: A read error may account for a junction end that differs from germline. The rearrangement joins TRBV6-5 to TRBJ1-5; D may be TRBD1 (5 bases). Germline lookup yields CDR1 MNHEY and CDR2 SVGAGI. The CDR3 has 14 residues. The chain's CDR3 is CATSSQGVGQPQHF. CDR3 in DNA: TGTGCCACCAGTTCACAAGGGGTCGGGCAGCCCCAGCATTTT.

As for this clonotype: This could be a read error, since a much larger clone is one nucleotide away. J is TRBJ2-1 and V is TRBV12-3 or TRBV12-4; D gene ambiguous. The CDR3 sequence is 10 residues long. V lost 10 bases and J lost 3, with 4 bases in between. For the CDR3, the DNA is TGTGCCAACAACTACAATGAGCAGTTCTTC. Its protein is CANNYNEQFF.

The gene calls are TRBV7-2 and TRBJ1-4, with no clear D. The germline CDR1 and CDR2 sequences are SGHTA and FQGNSA. This CDR3 is built from 14 residues. V was trimmed by 5 bases and J by 6 bases, leaving 13 bases between them. The CDR3 loop reads CASSPDSSYEKLFF. The CDR3 DNA follows: TGTGCCAGCAGCCCCGATTCGTCATATGAAAAACTGTTTTTT.

This clonotype is categorized as medium-sized. The chain carries TRBV29-1 and TRBJ1-4, with 8 nucleotides matching TRBD1. The CDR3 runs 13 residues. The V gene end was trimmed by 4 bases and the J gene end by 5 bases; junction bases not matched to a gene: 3. Germline CDR1 reads SQVTM; CDR2 reads ANQGSEA. The CDR3 is CSVGNRGNEKLFF. As DNA, the CDR3 is TGCAGCGTTGGCAACAGGGGGAATGAAAAACTGTTTTTT.

J is TRBJ2-2 and V is TRBV6-2 or TRBV6-3, with a possible D match to TRBD1 (6 bases). The CDR3 is 16 residues long. V lost 8 bases, J lost 3 bases, and 19 bases lay in between. Germline CDR1 and CDR2: MNHEY and SVGEGT. The CDR3 here is CASGLGGTQHTGELFF. The CDR3 region has the DNA TGTGCCAGCGGTCTAGGGGGAACTCAGCACACCGGGGAGCTGTTTTTT.

Points on this clonotype: In this CDR3 the conserved last residue, phenylalanine or tryptophan, is missing, so a read error is likely. The chain employs TRBV6-2 or TRBV6-3 and TRBJ2-7; D perhaps matches TRBD2 (6 bases). The germline CDR1 and CDR2 sequences are MNHEY and SVGEGT. There are 16 residues in the CDR3. CDR3 amino acids: CASSPSPGSPPREQYS. The CDR3 DNA reads TGCGCCAGCAGTCCGTCTCCCGGGAGCCCCCCTAGGGAGCAGTACTCC.

As for this clonotype: The junction departs from the called germline gene at one end, perhaps through a read error. The CDR3 bases are TGTGTCAGCAATCAAGGGACACCACAAGAGACCCAGTACTTC. This sequence encodes CVSNQGTPQETQYF. This chain joins TRBV5-5 and TRBJ2-5, with D maybe TRBD1 (6 bases). In germline, CDR1 is SGHKS, CDR2 YYEKEE (reference sequence). The CDR3 length is 14 residues.

This clonotype was counted only a few times. The chain couples TRBV2 to TRBJ1-5; TRBD1 is a possible D gene (6 bases). Germline lookup yields CDR1 SNHLY and CDR2 FYNNEI. The CDR3 loop spans 13 amino acids. V shed 5 bases and J shed 4 bases, with 9 bases lying between them. CDR3 protein: CASSTDSNQPQHF. The CDR3 nucleotides are TGTGCCAGCAGTACGGACAGTAATCAGCCCCAGCATTTT.

A word on this clonotype: Its ends do not fully match the called genes, so a read error is possible. The CDR3 is CSVDRGALYGFTF. The CDR3 DNA sequence: TGCAGCGTTGACAGAGGGGCTCTCTATGGCTTCACCTTT. This rearrangement joins TRBV29-1 to TRBJ1-2, with a possible D match to TRBD1 (5 bases). Germline assignment: CDR1 SQVTM and CDR2 ANQGSEA. The CDR3 loop spans 13 amino acids. Supplemented by reference TRBV29-1 and TRBJ1-2, the full variable domain reads SAVISQKPSRDICQRGTSLTIQCQVDSQVTMMFWYRQQPGQSLTLIATANQGSEATYESGFVIDKFPISRPNLTFSTLTVSNMSPEDSSIYLCSVDRGALYGFTFGSGTRLTVV.

The rearrangement joins TRBV29-1 to TRBJ2-7; TRBD1 agrees at 9 bases. This CDR3 is 13 amino acids long. From germline, CDR1 is SQVTM and CDR2 ANQGSEA. After removal of 3 bases from V and 4 bases from J, the junction contained 4 bases not matched to a gene. This chain's CDR3 is CSVDLDRGYEQYF. In DNA form, the CDR3 reads TGCAGCGTTGACCTGGACAGGGGTTACGAGCAGTACTTC.

The table lists this clonotype with a few counts. A read error may account for a junction end that differs from germline. The rearrangement uses TRBV4-1 and TRBJ2-5; the match to TRBD2 covers 13 bases. The CDR3 is 16 residues long. The germline CDR1 and CDR2 sequences are MGHRA and YSYEKL. This CDR3 reads CASSQDGLAGEETQYF. The CDR3, as DNA: TGTGCCAGTAGCCAAGATGGACTAGCGGGGGAAGAGACCCAGTACTTC.